Following are 27 T cell receptor beta chains from one sample sequenced in a study of blood T cell repertoires in COVID-19. Using immunoSEQ multiplex PCR, the repertoire was profiled, and TCRdb retains in-frame clones only, with some absent. There are about 270,000 clones in the sample; roughly nine tenths occur only once, and around 2% lies in the top ten. Sequencing used PBMCs or T cells enriched from blood (not recorded which). The receptors here all came from a woman younger than 30 who had recovered from COVID-19.

Comments on this clone: The same CDR3 also results from other DNA sequences found in this sample. This chain joins TRBV18 and TRBJ1-5; TRBD1 agrees at 7 bases. Germline V lookup: CDR1 KGHSH, CDR2 LQKENI. J was trimmed by 2 bases and V by 3 bases; bases with no gene match: 1. The CDR3 contains 14 residues. This chain's CDR3 is CASSPGQGNQPQHF. The DNA of the CDR3 is TGTGCCAGCTCACCCGGACAGGGCAATCAGCCCCAGCATTTT. The whole variable domain, filled in from reference TRBV18 and TRBJ1-5, reads NAGVMQNPRHLVRRRGQEARLRCSPMKGHSHVYWYRQLPEEGLKFMVYLQKENIIDESGMPKERFSAEFPKEGPSILRIQQVVRGDSAAYFCASSPGQGNQPQHFGDGTRLSIL.

This clone was recorded once. This sequence joins TRBV5-6 and TRBJ1-2; a possible D gene is TRBD1 (6 bases). Trimming removed 5 bases from V and 8 bases from J, with 22 bases in between. The CDR3 spans 15 residues. Germline assignment: CDR1 SGHDT and CDR2 YYEEEE. CDR3 in amino acids: CASRGLQGSFGGYTF. CDR3 DNA: TGTGCCAGCAGAGGGCTTCAGGGGTCTTTCGGCGGCTACACCTTC.

The chain couples TRBV14 to TRBJ1-1; D unresolved. This CDR3 comprises 14 residues. Germline V CDR1 and CDR2: SGHDN, FVKESK. The ends were cut back, 0 bases at V and 4 bases at J, with 9 bases in the middle. This CDR3 reads CASSQETRGTEAFF. CDR3 in DNA: TGTGCCAGCAGCCAAGAAACTCGGGGCACTGAAGCTTTCTTT.

The chain employs TRBV28 and TRBJ1-1, with TRBD1 matching over 7 bases. CDR1 and CDR2 from the germline V gene are MDHEN and SYDVKM. The CDR3 has 14 amino acids. The V and J ends lost 6 bases and 0 bases, in that order; junction bases with no gene match: 4. This CDR3 reads CASSLTGLNTEAFF. The CDR3 DNA sequence: TGTGCCAGCAGCCTGACAGGGCTGAACACTGAAGCTTTCTTT.

The chain uses TRBV25-1 and TRBJ1-1; TRBD1 might be the D (5 bases). The CDR3 length is 13 residues. V lost 5 bases to trimming and J lost 3 bases, with 10 bases between them. Germline loops: CDR1 MGHDK, CDR2 SYGVNS. The CDR3 bases are TGTGCCAGCAGTCGTCCGGGGGACACTGAAGCTTTCTTT. Translating it yields CASSRPGDTEAFF.

The chain is built from TRBV19 and TRBJ1-4; a possible D gene is TRBD1 (5 bases). Germline assignment: CDR1 LNHDA and CDR2 SQIVND (reference sequence). Trimming pared 7 bases from V and 5 bases from J, leaving 11 bases between. CDR3 length: 13 amino acids. This CDR3 is CASTKKGNEKLFF. The CDR3 DNA reads TGTGCCAGTACGAAGAAGGGGAATGAAAAACTGTTTTTT.

The V and J genes are TRBV9 and TRBJ2-1, with 12 bases matching TRBD2. The CDR3 runs 15 residues. Looked up from germline, CDR1 is SGDLS and CDR2 is YYNGEE. V dropped 3 bases and J dropped 9; count of bases not matched to a gene: 7. The CDR3 protein is CASSGPGLAGPEQFF. Here the CDR3 DNA reads TGTGCCAGCAGCGGACCGGGACTAGCGGGCCCTGAGCAGTTCTTC.

CDR3 sequence: CASSPQAFGTGQYTEAFF. The CDR3 DNA follows: TGTGCCAGCAGCCCGCAGGCCTTCGGGACAGGGCAGTACACTGAAGCTTTCTTT. The V call is TRBV3-1 (or the pseudogene TRBV3-2), the J call TRBJ1-1; 9 bases agree with TRBD1. The CDR3 runs 18 residues. Germline CDR1 and CDR2: LGHDT and YNNKEL (reference sequence). Losses at the gene ends were 4 bases for V and 3 bases for J; bases not matched to a gene: 15.

The rearrangement joins TRBV21-1 to TRBJ1-4; the tabulated D call, TRBD1, remains unverified against the DNA. TRBV21-1 corresponds to a pseudogene. The CDR3 is 17 amino acids. The CDR3 DNA reads as TGTGCCAGCAGCAAAGAGGGCAGGGGCGTGACTAATGAAAAACTGTTTTTT. This sequence encodes CASSKEGRGVTNEKLFF.

The rearrangement joins TRBV7-6 to TRBJ2-2; D perhaps matches TRBD1 (6 bases). The germline gives CDR1 SGHVS, CDR2 FNYEAQ. The CDR3 has 16 amino acids. Between the trimmed V and J ends, which lost 1 base and 4 bases, there was a span of 13 bases. The CDR3 protein is CASSLDRVWITGELFF. The CDR3 nucleotides are TGTGCCAGCAGCTTAGACAGGGTCTGGATCACCGGGGAGCTGTTTTTT.

Worth noting for this clone: Other DNA sequences from this sample encode an identical CDR3 as well. The chain employs TRBV4-1 and TRBJ2-5, with TRBD2 matching over 11 bases. Germline assignment: CDR1 MGHRA and CDR2 YSYEKL. V dropped 4 bases and J dropped 2; count of bases not matched to a gene: 3. CDR3 length: 15 residues. The CDR3 bases are TGCGCCAGCAGCCCAGTAGCGGGGGGGCAAGAGACCCAGTACTTC. It specifies CASSPVAGGQETQYF.

The rearrangement links TRBV2 to TRBJ2-2, with D tentatively TRBD1 (6 bases). The germline gives CDR1 SNHLY, CDR2 FYNNEI. CDR3 length: 14 amino acids. Trimming shortened V by 6 bases and J by 7 bases, and 15 bases separated the two germline ends. The CDR3 is CASRNNAGVGELFF. The CDR3 DNA follows: TGTGCCAGCAGGAACAACGCAGGGGTCGGGGAGCTGTTTTTT.

This clone was seen repeatedly, ten times or more. V usage is TRBV9 and J usage is TRBJ1-5; D might be TRBD1 (6 bases). The CDR3 is 18 amino acids. In germline, CDR1 is SGDLS, CDR2 YYNGEE. The ends were cut back, 1 base at V and 6 bases at J, with 23 bases in the middle. The CDR3 region is CASSVKGGGLTVSQPQHF. Written as DNA, the CDR3 is TGTGCCAGCAGCGTAAAGGGGGGGGGACTCACCGTCAGTCAGCCCCAGCATTTT.

This clone was counted only a few times. This same CDR3 is encoded by further DNA sequences in the sample. The chain recombines TRBV5-1 with TRBJ2-2; no reliable D call. Trimming shortened V by 0 bases and J by 1 base, and 7 bases separated the two germline ends. Looked up from germline, CDR1 is SGHRS and CDR2 is YFSETQ. The CDR3 sequence is 15 residues long. CDR3 sequence: CASSLGFGNTGELFF. DNA for the CDR3: TGCGCCAGCAGCTTGGGTTTCGGGAACACCGGGGAGCTGTTTTTT.

The J gene is TRBJ1-1, the V gene TRBV18; D unresolved. The V end lost 0 bases, the J end lost 10 bases, and 15 bases lay between the germline ends. From germline, CDR1 is KGHSH and CDR2 LQKENI. CDR3 size: 14 residues. This chain's CDR3 is CASSPPNYEGRAFF. The CDR3 DNA is TGTGCCAGCTCACCACCGAATTATGAGGGTAGAGCTTTCTTT.

The chain has TRBV15 and TRBJ2-7; 12 bases match TRBD2. This CDR3 spans 15 amino acids. J was trimmed by 2 bases and V by 2 bases; bases with no gene match: 1. Germline CDR1 and CDR2: LNHNV and YYDKDF (reference sequence). This CDR3 is CATSRRLAGAYEQYF. The CDR3 DNA reads TGTGCCACCAGCAGACGACTAGCGGGGGCCTACGAGCAGTACTTC.

The rearrangement joins TRBV19 to TRBJ2-7, with 8 bases aligning to TRBD2. The CDR3 sequence is 15 residues long. The ends lost 3 bases at V and 0 bases at J; junction bases unmatched: 4. CDR1 is LNHDA, CDR2 SQIVND, per germline (reference sequence). CDR3 protein: CASSIGGGSSYEQYF. CDR3 nucleotides: TGTGCCAGTAGTATCGGCGGGGGGAGCTCCTACGAGCAGTACTTC.

V is TRBV2 and J is TRBJ1-1, with D perhaps TRBD1 (6 bases). The V and J ends lost 3 bases and 5 bases respectively, with 22 bases between them. This CDR3 is 17 amino acids long. Germline values: CDR1 SNHLY, CDR2 FYNNEI. The CDR3 sequence is CASSEQGTRPGGTEAFF. CDR3 DNA: TGTGCCAGCAGTGAGCAGGGGACGCGCCCGGGGGGGACTGAAGCTTTCTTT. The complete variable domain, with remaining parts taken from reference TRBV2 and TRBJ1-1, reads EPEVTQTPSHQVTQMGQEVILRCVPISNHLYFYWYRQILGQKVEFLVSFYNNEISEKSEIFDDQFSVERPDGSNFTLKIRSTKLEDSAMYFCASSEQGTRPGGTEAFFGQGTRLTVV.

CDR3 in amino acids: CASSLGPGRGPLEQFF. DNA for the CDR3: TGTGCCAGCAGCTTGGGTCCCGGCAGGGGGCCCCTCGAGCAGTTCTTC. The chain has TRBV5-4 and TRBJ2-1, with TRBD1 identical over 8 bases. Germline trimming cut 0 bases from V and 10 bases from J; bases unmatched to any gene: 12. The germline CDR1 and CDR2 sequences are SGHNT and YYREEE (reference sequence). This CDR3 region has 16 residues.

This rearrangement joins TRBV9 to TRBJ2-3; 10 positions match TRBD1. The CDR3 is 16 amino acids. J gave up 0 bases and V 4 bases, and 5 bases lay outside the gene matches. Germline-derived CDR1 and CDR2 are SGDLS and YYNGEE. The CDR3 is CASSPWTGGSTDTQYF. The CDR3 DNA is TGTGCCAGCAGCCCTTGGACAGGGGGAAGCACAGATACGCAGTATTTT.

The chain employs TRBV7-8 and TRBJ2-7, with 7 positions matching TRBD1. Germline trimming cut 3 bases from V and 2 bases from J; bases unmatched to any gene: 10. Germline V gene sequence: CDR1 SGHVS, CDR2 FQNEAQ. This CDR3 has 16 residues. CDR3: CASSFTDRISPYEQYF. CDR3 coding DNA: TGTGCCAGCAGCTTCACGGACAGGATCTCGCCCTACGAGCAGTACTTC.

V is TRBV28 and J is TRBJ1-2; 8 bases are shared with TRBD1. After removal of 5 bases from V and 0 bases from J, the junction contained 5 bases not matched to a gene. The germline V gene has CDR1 MDHEN and CDR2 SYDVKM. The CDR3 spans 15 residues. This chain's CDR3 is CASSLGTGSNYGYTF. The CDR3 coding sequence is TGTGCCAGCAGTCTGGGGACAGGTTCTAACTATGGCTACACCTTC.

This clone has only one observation. The chain's CDR3 is CASTEAAPGETQYF. Here the CDR3 DNA reads TGTGCCAGCACCGAAGCGGCCCCAGGAGAGACCCAGTACTTC. The chain combines TRBV2 with TRBJ2-5, with a weak D call TRBD2 (5 bases). The V gene's germline CDR1 is SNHLY and CDR2 FYNNEI. The V gene lost 7 bases and the J gene lost 4 bases, with 16 bases spanning the gap. The CDR3 sequence is 14 residues long.

The V gene is TRBV10-3, the J gene TRBJ2-3; 8 nucleotides agree with TRBD2. The J segment lost 6 bases and the V segment lost 0 bases, leaving 2 bases of the junction unmatched. Germline-derived CDR1 and CDR2 are ENHRY and SYGVKD. The CDR3 totals 14 residues. The CDR3 here is CAISESASGDTQYF. The CDR3 nucleotides are TGTGCCATCAGTGAGTCGGCTAGCGGGGATACGCAGTATTTT.

This chain joins TRBV9 and TRBJ2-5; TRBD1 aligns across 10 bases. The germline CDR1 and CDR2 sequences are SGDLS and YYNGEE. With V trimmed by 3 bases and J by 5 bases, 7 bases remained unmatched. The CDR3 sequence is 15 residues long. The CDR3 loop is CASSETGGRGETQYF. The DNA for the CDR3 is TGTGCCAGCAGCGAGACAGGGGGCCGGGGGGAGACCCAGTACTTC.

The chain carries TRBV4-2 and TRBJ1-6; 8 bases align to TRBD1. CDR1 is LGHNA, CDR2 YNFKEQ, per germline. This CDR3 has 15 residues. Germline trimming cut 5 bases from V and 7 bases from J; bases unmatched to any gene: 7. CDR3 bases: TGTGCCAGCAGCTACGGACAGGGTCAGAATTCACCCCTCCACTTT. Protein: CASSYGQGQNSPLHF.

The chain joins TRBV19 to TRBJ1-6; 10 bases are a match to TRBD1. The V gene's germline CDR1 is LNHDA and CDR2 SQIVND (reference sequence). The CDR3 length is 15 residues. V dropped 5 bases and J dropped 10; count of bases not matched to a gene: 8. The chain's CDR3 is CASSAPTGGGSPLHF. For the CDR3, the DNA is TGTGCCAGTAGTGCCCCGACAGGGGGCGGCTCACCCCTCCACTTT.